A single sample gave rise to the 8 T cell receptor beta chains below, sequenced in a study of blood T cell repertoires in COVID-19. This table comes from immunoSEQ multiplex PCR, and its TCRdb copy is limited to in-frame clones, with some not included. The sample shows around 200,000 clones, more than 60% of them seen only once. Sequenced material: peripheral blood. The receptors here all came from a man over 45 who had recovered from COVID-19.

CDR3 in DNA: TGTGCCAGCAGCCCAGGGACAGATCAGAATCAGCCCCAGCATTTT. The encoded protein is CASSPGTDQNQPQHF. This rearrangement joins TRBV7-6 to TRBJ1-5, with TRBD1 matching over 7 bases. The ends lost 5 bases at V and 4 bases at J; junction bases unmatched: 8. The CDR3 consists of 15 residues. CDR1 SGHVS and CDR2 FNYEAQ come from the germline V gene.

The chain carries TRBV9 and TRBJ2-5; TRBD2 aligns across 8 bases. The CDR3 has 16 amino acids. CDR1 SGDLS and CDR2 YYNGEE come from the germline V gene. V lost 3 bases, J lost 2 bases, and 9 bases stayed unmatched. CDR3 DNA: TGTGCCAGCAGCGACCGACTAGCGAGTGAACAAGAGACCCAGTACTTC. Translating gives CASSDRLASEQETQYF.

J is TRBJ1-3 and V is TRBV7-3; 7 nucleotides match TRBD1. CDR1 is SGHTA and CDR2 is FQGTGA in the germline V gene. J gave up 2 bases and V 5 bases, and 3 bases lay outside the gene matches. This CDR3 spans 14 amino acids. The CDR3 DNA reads TGTGCCAGCAGCGCGGGACAGCCTGGAAACACCATATATTTT. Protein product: CASSAGQPGNTIYF.

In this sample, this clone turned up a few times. This CDR3 reads CASSFLAGGFYEQYF. The CDR3, as DNA: TGTGCCAGCAGCTTCCTAGCGGGAGGATTCTACGAGCAGTACTTC. This chain links TRBV5-5 with TRBJ2-7, with TRBD2 matching 11 bases. The CDR3 has 15 residues. Germline V gene sequence: CDR1 SGHKS, CDR2 YYEKEE (reference sequence). The ends lost 2 bases at V and 3 bases at J; junction bases unmatched: 4.

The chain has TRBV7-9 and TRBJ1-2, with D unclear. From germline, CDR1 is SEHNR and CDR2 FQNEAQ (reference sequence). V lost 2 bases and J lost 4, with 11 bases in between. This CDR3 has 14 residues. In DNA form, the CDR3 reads TGTGCCAGCAGCTTATCAGGCGACCGCTATGGCTACACCTTC. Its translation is CASSLSGDRYGYTF.

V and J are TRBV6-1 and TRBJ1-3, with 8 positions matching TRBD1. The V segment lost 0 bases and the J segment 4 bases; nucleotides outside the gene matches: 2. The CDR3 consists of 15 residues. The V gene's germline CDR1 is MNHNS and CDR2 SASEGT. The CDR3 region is CASSEARTGGNTIYF. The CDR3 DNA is TGTGCCAGCAGTGAAGCGCGGACAGGGGGAAACACCATATATTTT.

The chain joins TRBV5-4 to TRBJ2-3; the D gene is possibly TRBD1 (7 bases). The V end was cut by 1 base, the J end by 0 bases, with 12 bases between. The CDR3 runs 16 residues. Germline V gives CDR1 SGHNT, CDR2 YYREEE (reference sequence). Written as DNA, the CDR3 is TGTGCCAGCAGCTTGTCCAGGGGGACTAGCACAGATACGCAGTATTTT. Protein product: CASSLSRGTSTDTQYF. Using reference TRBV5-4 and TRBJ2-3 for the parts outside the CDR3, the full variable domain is ETGVTQSPTHLIKTRGQQVTLRCSSQSGHNTVSWYQQALGQGPQFIFQYYREEENGRGNFPPRFSGLQFPNYSSELNVNALELDDSALYLCASSLSRGTSTDTQYFGPGTRLTVL.

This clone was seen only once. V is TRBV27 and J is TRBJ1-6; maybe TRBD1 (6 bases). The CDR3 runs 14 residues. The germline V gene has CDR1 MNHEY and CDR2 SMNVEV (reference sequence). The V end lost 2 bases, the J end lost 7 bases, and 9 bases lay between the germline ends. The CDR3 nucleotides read TGTGCCAGCAGTTTAGGGGGCACCAATTCACCCCTCCACTTT. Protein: CASSLGGTNSPLHF.